Listed below are T cell receptor beta chains from one sample, sequenced in a study of technical replicates of blood from a few donors. Method: immunoSEQ multiplex PCR; TCRdb's copy keeps in-frame clones and lacks some. The profile shows fewer than 100,000 clones, approximately 96% of them singletons. What was sequenced was T cells isolated from PBMCs. These receptor sequences come from a human donor in good health. Both conserved end residues are part of each CDR3. A D gene is named only where the DNA matches it firmly. Expanded clones are given a class, and other clones once, few, many or no size at all.

v_gene	j_gene	abundance	d_gene	CDR3nt	CDR3aa
TRBV6-6	TRBJ2-7	-	-	TGTGCCAGCAGTGCCGGGACAACCTACGAGCAGTACTTC	CASSAGTTYEQYF
TRBV6-1	TRBJ1-1	-	-	TGTGCCAGCAGTGAGCTGTTTAGGAGGGTTTGGACCGCTGAAGCTTTCTTT	CASSELFRRVWTAEAFF
TRBV29-1	TRBJ2-7	-	-	TGCAGCGTTGAGATCGCGGGACGCTACGAGCAGTACTTC	CSVEIAGRYEQYF
TRBV21-1	TRBJ1-1	-	-	TGTGCCAGCACCGAGGACAGGGGGAACACTGAAGCTTTCTTT	CASTEDRGNTEAFF
TRBV7-8	TRBJ2-3	-	TRBD1	TGTGCCAGCAGCCACGGGACAGGCCAGCTAGTAGATACGCAGTATTTT	CASSHGTGQLVDTQYF
TRBV9	TRBJ2-3	-	-	TGTGCCAGCAGCGTAGCGTACTACCAAGATACGCAGTATTTT	CASSVAYYQDTQYF
TRBV6-1	TRBJ1-1	-	-	TGTGCCAGCCGGAACACTGAAGCTTTCTTT	CASRNTEAFF
TRBV7-5	TRBJ2-4	-	-	TGTGTCAGAAGCTTACCCGGGTCGGACATTCAGTACTTC	CVRSLPGSDIQYF
TRBV5-5	TRBJ2-5	-	-	TGTGCCAGCAGCTTAGCAGAGACCCAGTACTTC	CASSLAETQYF
TRBV7-8	TRBJ2-7	once	-	TGTGCCAGCAGCGCACCGGGACACCGCTCCTACGAGCAGTACTTC	CASSAPGHRSYEQYF
TRBV5-6	TRBJ2-1	-	-	TGTGCCAGCAGCTTGGTGGAGGGCATTATCAATGAGCAGTTCTTC	CASSLVEGIINEQFF
TRBV5-4	TRBJ1-1	few	-	TGTGCCAGCAGCTTGGACAGCCTGAACGGTGAAGCTTTCTTT	CASSLDSLNGEAFF